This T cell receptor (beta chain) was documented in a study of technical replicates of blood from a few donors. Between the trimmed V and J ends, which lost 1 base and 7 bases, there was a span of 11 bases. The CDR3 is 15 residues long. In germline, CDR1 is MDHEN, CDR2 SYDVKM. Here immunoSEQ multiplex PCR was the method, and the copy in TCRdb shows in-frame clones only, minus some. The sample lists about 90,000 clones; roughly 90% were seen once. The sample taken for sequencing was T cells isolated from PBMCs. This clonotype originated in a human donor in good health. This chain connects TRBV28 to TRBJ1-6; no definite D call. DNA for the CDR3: TGTGCCAGCAGTTTATCACTCGATCTAAATTCACCCCTCCACTTT. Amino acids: CASSLSLDLNSPLHF.